The 32 T cell receptor beta chains below were found in one sample sequenced in a study of T cell repertoires in cytomegalovirus infection. TCRdb independently ran MiXCR on the reads; one entry per CDR3 protein. This table has around 34,000 distinct CDR3 sequences, just over 50% appearing once. Antigen specificity for these receptors is unknown. Sequenced here: CD8+ T cells from cultured PBMCs, sampled from culture after CMV antigen stimulation. Receptor source: a human donor in good health (CMV status not recorded). Some clones in this sample may be carry-over from other donors' samples.

This clonotype has only a few counts. This chain joins TRBV11-2 and TRBJ1-1; possible D gene TRBD1, 6 bases. Germline lookup yields CDR1 SGHAT and CDR2 FQNNGV. Trimming removed 6 bases from V and 1 base from J, with 15 bases in between. This CDR3 is built from 15 residues. For the CDR3, the DNA is TGTGCCAGCAGTCACTTTCAGGGGAGGAACACTGAAGCTTTCTTT. Protein product: CASSHFQGRNTEAFF.

CDR3 nucleotide sequence: TGTGCCAGCAGTTTGGACGGGACAGTGAATGGCTACACCTTC. This gives the protein CASSLDGTVNGYTF. The V gene is TRBV7-2, the J gene TRBJ1-2; TRBD1 matches 7 bases. The germline V gene encodes CDR1 SGHTA and CDR2 FQGNSA. This CDR3 has 14 residues. J lost 6 bases, V lost 6 bases, and 10 bases had no gene match.

The chain uses TRBV3-1 and TRBJ2-1, with 7 bases that match TRBD2. The V gene's germline CDR1 is LGHDT and CDR2 YNNKEL (reference sequence). The CDR3 consists of 18 residues. J gave up 6 bases and V 1 base, and 15 bases lay outside the gene matches. The CDR3 region is CASSQVWRDRTRGNEQFF. Here the CDR3 DNA reads TGTGCCAGCAGCCAAGTTTGGAGAGATAGGACTAGGGGCAATGAGCAGTTCTTC.

The V call is TRBV2, the J call TRBJ1-1; D not certain. Deletions cut 3 bases from V and 1 base from J, with 9 bases between. Germline CDR1 SNHLY, CDR2 FYNNEI. The CDR3 runs 14 residues. The CDR3 region has the DNA TGTGCCAGCAGTGACCCGACGACGAACACTGAAGCTTTCTTT. Residues: CASSDPTTNTEAFF. The variable domain in full, with the rest retrieved from reference TRBV2 and TRBJ1-1, is EPEVTQTPSHQVTQMGQEVILRCVPISNHLYFYWYRQILGQKVEFLVSFYNNEISEKSEIFDDQFSVERPDGSNFTLKIRSTKLEDSAMYFCASSDPTTNTEAFFGQGTRLTVV.

This sequence joins TRBV7-9 and TRBJ1-1, with no clear D. The CDR3 is 11 residues long. Germline V gene data show CDR1 as SEHNR and CDR2 as FQNEAQ (reference sequence). Deletions cut 7 bases from V and 4 bases from J, with 7 bases between. The CDR3 loop is CASKGLTEAFF. In nucleotides, the CDR3 is TGTGCCAGCAAAGGGCTCACTGAAGCTTTCTTT.

The sample holds a few counts of this clonotype. The chain links TRBV28 to TRBJ2-7; no firm D call. Germline V CDR1 and CDR2: MDHEN, SYDVKM. This CDR3 has 13 residues. V lost 3 bases to trimming and J lost 0 bases, with 6 bases between them. The chain's CDR3 is CASSLTVSYEQYF. The CDR3 DNA reads TGTGCCAGCAGTTTGACGGTCTCCTACGAGCAGTACTTC.

This chain connects TRBV27 to TRBJ2-7; D ambiguous. This CDR3 spans 14 amino acids. Trimming took 1 base from V and 2 from J, leaving 9 bases between them. Germline V gene data show CDR1 as MNHEY and CDR2 as SMNVEV (reference sequence). CDR3 residues: CASSLYGPTYEQYF. The CDR3 region has the DNA TGTGCCAGCAGTTTATACGGGCCAACCTACGAGCAGTACTTC.

The CDR3 coding sequence is TGCGCCAGCAGCCAACCCTTGGACAGCCTCTCCTACGAGCAGTACTTC. Amino acids: CASSQPLDSLSYEQYF. This rearrangement joins TRBV4-3 to TRBJ2-7; D perhaps matches TRBD1 (6 bases). CDR1 and CDR2 (germline): LGHNA, YSLEER. The CDR3 covers 16 residues. The V gene lost 2 bases and the J gene lost 0 bases, with 14 bases spanning the gap.

The chain combines TRBV7-2 with TRBJ2-1; D might be TRBD1 (5 bases). Germline loops: CDR1 SGHTA, CDR2 FQGNSA. V gave up 2 bases and J gave up 2 bases, with 13 bases separating them. The CDR3 loop spans 16 amino acids. In DNA, the CDR3 is TGTGCCAGCAGCTTACGCAAGGGGCCCGCCTACAATGAGCAGTTCTTC. Translated: CASSLRKGPAYNEQFF.

The gene calls are TRBV7-9 and TRBJ2-7; D is perhaps TRBD1 (5 bases). The CDR3 extends over 14 amino acids. V was pared by 5 bases and J by 3 bases, with 14 bases between. Germline CDR1 is SEHNR and CDR2 is FQNEAQ (reference sequence). The CDR3 sequence is CASSIGQGSYEQYF. DNA of the CDR3: TGTGCCAGCAGCATCGGGCAGGGTAGCTACGAGCAGTACTTC. The variable domain in full, completed from reference TRBV7-9 and TRBJ2-7, reads DTGVSQNPRHKITKRGQNVTFRCDPISEHNRLYWYRQTLGQGPEFLTYFQNEAQLEKSRLLSDRFSAERPKGSFSTLEIQRTEQGDSAMYLCASSIGQGSYEQYFGPGTRLTVT.

The chain combines TRBV4-1 with TRBJ1-2; TRBD1 aligns across 7 bases. The CDR3 is made up of 18 amino acids. J gave up 8 bases and V 0 bases, and 18 bases lay outside the gene matches. Germline values: CDR1 MGHRA, CDR2 YSYEKL. The CDR3 nucleotides read TGCGCCAGCAGCCAAGATAAGGGGGCGCCTGGCCCCTATAGAGGCTACACCTTC. Protein sequence: CASSQDKGAPGPYRGYTF.

Concerning this clonotype itself: The conserved phenylalanine or tryptophan normally closing the CDR3 is absent here, so this likely arose from a read error. The DNA is left out, because the CDR3 cannot be placed on it with certainty; the CDR3 is given as TCRdb lists it. V is TRBV6-2 or TRBV6-3 and J is TRBJ1-2; the D call of TRBD1 is as the table states it, not checked on the DNA. The CDR3 has 14 amino acids, counting both end residues. The V gene's germline CDR1 is MNHEY and CDR2 SVGEGT. CDR3 region: CASKERDRGFIDTL.

This clonotype occurred a few times. The chain employs TRBV2 and TRBJ1-1; D remains ambiguous. The V gene's germline CDR1 is SNHLY and CDR2 FYNNEI. V dropped 1 base and J dropped 4 bases, with 4 bases sitting between them. This CDR3 has 12 amino acids. The DNA of the CDR3 is TGTGCCAGCAGTGAAGACGCCACTGAAGCTTTCTTT. It encodes CASSEDATEAFF.

Concerning this clonotype: One end of the junction is discordant with germline, which a read error may explain. The chain is built from TRBV7-9 and TRBJ2-1, with D unclear. The CDR3 consists of 16 residues. Looked up from germline, CDR1 is SEHNR and CDR2 is FQNEAQ (reference sequence). CDR3 amino acids: CVSSLLCISIYNDQFF. For the CDR3, the DNA is TGTGTCAGCAGCTTGTTGTGTATATCCATCTACAATGATCAGTTCTTC.

This clonotype was counted a few times. The chain uses TRBV7-6 and TRBJ2-7; 8 positions match TRBD1. The junction had 9 bases not matched to a gene; V was cut back by 6 bases and J by 5 bases. Germline values: CDR1 SGHVS, CDR2 FNYEAQ. The CDR3 has 14 amino acids. The CDR3 sequence: CASSSDRASHEQYF. The CDR3, as DNA: TGTGCCAGCAGTTCGGACAGGGCTAGCCACGAGCAGTACTTC.

The chain joins TRBV6-5 to TRBJ2-1; D might be TRBD1 or TRBD2, each matching 5 bases. The germline V and J ends were trimmed by 6 bases and 9 bases, with 21 bases remaining between them. CDR3 length: 15 residues. Germline V gene sequence: CDR1 MNHEY, CDR2 SVGAGI. The CDR3 loop reads CASSLMGDAAGEQFF. The CDR3 DNA reads TGTGCCAGCAGCCTAATGGGGGACGCCGCGGGTGAGCAGTTCTTC.

The chain uses TRBV4-2 and TRBJ1-4; D call uncertain. From germline, CDR1 is LGHNA and CDR2 YNFKEQ. V lost 1 base to trimming and J lost 5 bases, with 17 bases between them. This CDR3 is built from 17 residues. CDR3 sequence (DNA): TGTGCCAGCAGCCAAGTTTTCGGGCGGGATTTAAATGAAAAACTGTTTTTT. Translation: CASSQVFGRDLNEKLFF.

The chain is built from TRBV12-3 or TRBV12-4 and TRBJ2-4, with D uncertain. V gave up 11 bases and J gave up 3 bases, with 20 bases separating them. The CDR3 loop spans 15 amino acids. CDR3 sequence (DNA): TGTGCCGGGCCTCATTTCCTGGGAAACAAAAACATTCAGTACTTC. Protein: CAGPHFLGNKNIQYF.

The chain links TRBV20-1 to TRBJ1-1, with D possibly being TRBD1 (5 bases). This CDR3 has 14 residues. Between the trimmed V and J ends, which lost 2 bases and 2 bases, there was a span of 12 bases. The germline CDR1 and CDR2 sequences are DFQATT and SNEGSKA (reference sequence). CDR3: CSARPLGVNTEAFF. The DNA of the CDR3 is TGCAGTGCTAGACCCCTAGGGGTAAACACTGAAGCTTTCTTT.

The CDR3 loop is CASSANRGLYNEQFF. The CDR3 region has the DNA TGTGCCAGCAGCGCAAACAGGGGGCTATACAATGAGCAGTTCTTC. The rearrangement uses TRBV7-8 and TRBJ2-1; 9 bases match TRBD1. With V trimmed by 5 bases and J by 4 bases, 6 bases remained unmatched. This CDR3 region has 15 residues. CDR1 and CDR2 (germline): SGHVS, FQNEAQ.

This clonotype appeared a few times. The chain recombines TRBV28 with TRBJ2-3, with TRBD1 matching over 10 bases. The V and J ends lost 5 bases and 4 bases, in that order; junction bases with no gene match: 12. CDR3 length: 17 residues. The germline V gene encodes CDR1 MDHEN and CDR2 SYDVKM. CDR3 sequence: CASSPTPGQGISDTQYF. CDR3 bases: TGTGCCAGCAGTCCCACCCCGGGACAGGGGATTTCAGATACGCAGTATTTT.

The count of this clonotype is one. The chain couples TRBV2 to TRBJ2-1, with TRBD2 matching 8 bases. Germline-derived CDR1 and CDR2 are SNHLY and FYNNEI. The V gene end was trimmed by 7 bases and the J gene end by 2 bases; junction bases not matched to a gene: 10. This CDR3 contains 16 residues. In nucleotides, the CDR3 is TGTGCCAGCATCTCGCACTCTAGCGGGCCCTACAATGAGCAGTTCTTC. This encodes CASISHSSGPYNEQFF.

The chain is built from TRBV11-2 and TRBJ1-1; 7 nucleotides agree with TRBD1. J lost 7 bases, V lost 7 bases, and 18 bases had no gene match. From germline, CDR1 is SGHAT and CDR2 FQNNGV. The CDR3 length is 16 residues. The CDR3, as DNA: TGTGCCAGCAACCCCTTCGAGGGACCCGGGACAGATGAAGCTTTCTTT. It encodes CASNPFEGPGTDEAFF. The entire variable domain, with the rest obtained from reference TRBV11-2 and TRBJ1-1, is as follows: EAGVAQSPRYKIIEKRQSVAFWCNPISGHATLYWYQQILGQGPKLLIQFQNNGVVDDSQLPKDRFSAERLKGVDSTLKIQPAKLEDSAVYLCASNPFEGPGTDEAFFGQGTRLTVV.

This CDR3 is CASSPRQGHYNEQFF. The CDR3 bases are TGTGCCAGCAGCCCTAGACAAGGGCACTACAATGAGCAGTTCTTC. The chain employs TRBV9 and TRBJ2-1; D uncertain. In germline, CDR1 is SGDLS, CDR2 YYNGEE. Trimming pared 4 bases from V and 3 bases from J, leaving 14 bases between. CDR3 length equals 15 residues.

The chain employs TRBV20-1 and TRBJ1-6, with a possible D match to TRBD1 (5 bases). The CDR3 length is 15 residues. With 2 bases removed from V and 0 bases from J, the gap between germline ends came to 8 bases. CDR1 and CDR2 (germline): DFQATT, SNEGSKA (reference sequence). CDR3: CSARLDSSYNSPLHF. The CDR3 DNA reads as TGCAGTGCTAGACTAGACAGCTCCTATAATTCACCCCTCCACTTT.

The rearrangement links TRBV28 to TRBJ2-1, with 8 bases matching TRBD1. This CDR3 region has 17 residues. The germline V gene has CDR1 MDHEN and CDR2 SYDVKM. V shed 5 bases and J 0 bases; nucleotides not matched to a gene: 9. CDR3 DNA sequence: TGTGCCAGCAGTAGCCTTTGGACAGGGCGCTCCTACAATGAGCAGTTCTTC. Amino acids: CASSSLWTGRSYNEQFF.

The chain links TRBV18 to TRBJ2-1; D remains unclear. The V gene's germline CDR1 is KGHSH and CDR2 LQKENI. The CDR3 extends over 15 amino acids. With 0 bases removed from V and 3 bases from J, the gap between germline ends came to 9 bases. The CDR3 reads CASSPPEQNYNEQFF. The CDR3 DNA sequence: TGTGCCAGCTCACCACCGGAACAGAACTACAATGAGCAGTTCTTC.

In its sample, this clonotype was seen a few times. This chain uses TRBV7-9 with TRBJ2-2; D is ambiguous. The CDR3 covers 12 residues. Germline assignment: CDR1 SEHNR and CDR2 FQNEAQ (reference sequence). The CDR3 sequence is CASDANTGELFF. The CDR3 region has the DNA TGTGCGTCGGACGCGAACACCGGGGAGCTGTTTTTT. Variable domain in full (rest from reference TRBV7-9 and TRBJ2-2): DTGVSQNPRHKITKRGQNVTFRCDPISEHNRLYWYRQTLGQGPEFLTYFQNEAQLEKSRLLSDRFSAERPKGSFSTLEIQRTEQGDSAMYLCASDANTGELFFGEGSRLTVL.

The J gene is TRBJ2-1, the V gene TRBV7-2; 10 nucleotides match TRBD2. V lost 6 bases and J lost 3; bases outside the gene matches: 5. The germline V gene encodes CDR1 SGHTA and CDR2 FQGNSA. The CDR3 extends over 15 amino acids. The CDR3 reads CASRPGLANYNEQFF. CDR3 DNA: TGTGCCAGCAGGCCGGGACTAGCGAACTACAATGAGCAGTTCTTC. Looking up the rest from reference TRBV7-2 and TRBJ2-1 gives the full variable domain: GAGVSQSPSNKVTEKGKDVELRCDPISGHTALYWYRQSLGQGLEFLIYFQGNSAPDKSGLPSDRFSAERTGGSVSTLTIQRTQQEDSAVYLCASRPGLANYNEQFFGPGTRLTVL.

This clonotype was seen more than once but under ten times. Here the CDR3 DNA reads TGCGCCAGCAGCCAAACGACAGGGAGCACAGATACGCAGTATTTT. This gives the protein CASSQTTGSTDTQYF. This rearrangement joins TRBV4-1 to TRBJ2-3; 7 bases match TRBD1. Trimming at V came to 2 bases and at J to 0 bases, leaving 2 bases not matched to a gene. The CDR3 runs 15 residues. The germline gives CDR1 MGHRA, CDR2 YSYEKL.

The chain uses TRBV6-5 and TRBJ1-5; no definite D call. The V gene's germline CDR1 is MNHEY and CDR2 SVGAGI. The CDR3 runs to 14 residues. V shed 2 bases and J shed 6 bases, with 11 bases lying between them. CDR3 loop: CASSYRRAGQPQHF. DNA of the CDR3: TGTGCCAGCAGTTACAGAAGGGCTGGTCAGCCCCAGCATTTT.

The chain uses TRBV20-1 and TRBJ2-7; 8 nucleotides align to TRBD1. The CDR3 is 15 residues long. The junction had 5 bases not matched to a gene; V was cut back by 0 bases and J by 1 base. Germline values: CDR1 DFQATT, CDR2 SNEGSKA (reference sequence). The CDR3 DNA sequence: TGCAGTGCTAGAGAGATTACAGGGGGTTCCTACGAGCAGTACTTC. Encoded protein: CSAREITGGSYEQYF.